This is a list of T cell receptor beta chains from one sample in a study of shared clonotypes between healthy human individuals. Here immunoSEQ multiplex PCR was the method, and the copy in TCRdb shows in-frame clones only, minus some. The table includes 1,500,000 or so clones, more than 95% detected once. Sequenced input: naive CD4+ T cells sorted from blood. These receptors originate from a man between 25 and 39 years old in good health. Each CDR3 is given with its conserved first and last residue. The D gene is left open where the match is weak. Size is omitted from some rows. Given values are once, few, many or a class for expanded clones.

v_call,d_call,clone_size,j_call,cdr3_aa,cdr3_nt
TRBV28,TRBD2,.,TRBJ2-1,CASSLGIAGGWYEQFF,TGTGCCAGCAGTTTAGGGATAGCGGGAGGTTGGTATGAGCAGTTCTTC
TRBV15,.,.,TRBJ1-6,CATSRGRPRDSPLHF,TGTGCCACCAGCAGAGGCCGGCCGAGGGATTCACCCCTCCACTTT
TRBV12-1,.,.,TRBJ2-5,CASSFEGFQETQYF,TGTGCCAGCAGCTTTGAGGGATTCCAAGAGACCCAGTACTTC
TRBV25-1,.,.,TRBJ1-2,CASSESGTVYGYTF,TGTGCCAGCAGTGAATCAGGAACAGTCTATGGCTACACCTTC
TRBV9,.,.,TRBJ1-1,CASSVVGGSTEAFF,TGTGCCAGCAGCGTAGTGGGGGGAAGCACTGAAGCTTTCTTT
TRBV14,.,.,TRBJ2-1,CASSRGRYNEQFF,TGTGCCAGCAGCCGGGGCAGGTACAATGAGCAGTTCTTC
TRBV15,.,once,TRBJ2-1,CATSRDGGIYNEQFF,TGTGCCACCAGCAGAGATGGGGGCATCTACAATGAGCAGTTCTTC
TRBV7-2,.,.,TRBJ2-5,CASSKRSLKETQYF,TGTGCCAGCAGTAAAAGGTCCCTAAAAGAGACCCAGTACTTC
TRBV7-6,TRBD2,.,TRBJ2-7,CASSLRTSGSIHEQYF,TGTGCCAGCAGCTTAAGAACTAGCGGGAGTATTCACGAGCAGTACTTC
TRBV18,.,.,TRBJ2-3,CASSPLLSTDTQYF,TGTGCCAGCTCACCACTTTTAAGCACAGATACGCAGTATTTT
TRBV27,.,.,TRBJ2-3,CASSQQGADTQYF,TGTGCCAGCAGTCAGCAGGGTGCAGATACGCAGTATTTT
TRBV2,.,once,TRBJ2-1,CASSEGPVNEQFF,TGTGCCAGCAGTGAGGGGCCAGTAAATGAGCAGTTCTTC
TRBV19,TRBD1,.,TRBJ2-1,CASTPDRAENEQFF,TGTGCCAGTACCCCGGACAGGGCGGAGAATGAGCAGTTCTTC
TRBV12-2,.,.,TRBJ2-6,CASRFSLSTQSRANVLTF,TGTGCAAGTCGCTTCTCGCTCTCCACACAAAGTCGGGCCAACGTCCTGACTTTC
TRBV7-2,.,.,TRBJ1-1,CASTLSISNTEAFF,TGTGCCAGCACCCTCAGCATCTCGAACACTGAAGCTTTCTTT
TRBV30,.,.,TRBJ1-1,CAWSVAGVNTEAFF,TGTGCCTGGAGTGTTGCGGGGGTTAACACTGAAGCTTTCTTT
TRBV7-9,.,.,TRBJ2-2,CASSLSGGGELFF,TGTGCCAGCAGCTTATCCGGTGGCGGGGAGCTGTTTTTT
TRBV7-9,.,.,TRBJ2-4,CASSLSGPNIQYF,TGTGCCAGCAGCTTATCTGGTCCTAACATTCAGTACTTC
TRBV6-5,.,.,TRBJ2-7,CASSYSELSSYEQYF,TGTGCCAGCAGTTACTCCGAGTTGAGCTCCTACGAGCAGTACTTC
TRBV4-3,.,.,TRBJ2-7,CASSQVMDTTYEQYF,TGCGCCAGCAGCCAAGTCATGGACACCACCTACGAGCAGTACTTC
TRBV28,.,.,TRBJ1-5,CASRSFSNQPQHF,TGTGCCAGCCGCAGTTTTAGCAATCAGCCCCAGCATTTT
TRBV5-1,.,.,TRBJ2-3,CASSTGRIGTDTQYF,TGCGCCAGCAGTACCGGGAGAATAGGCACAGATACGCAGTATTTT